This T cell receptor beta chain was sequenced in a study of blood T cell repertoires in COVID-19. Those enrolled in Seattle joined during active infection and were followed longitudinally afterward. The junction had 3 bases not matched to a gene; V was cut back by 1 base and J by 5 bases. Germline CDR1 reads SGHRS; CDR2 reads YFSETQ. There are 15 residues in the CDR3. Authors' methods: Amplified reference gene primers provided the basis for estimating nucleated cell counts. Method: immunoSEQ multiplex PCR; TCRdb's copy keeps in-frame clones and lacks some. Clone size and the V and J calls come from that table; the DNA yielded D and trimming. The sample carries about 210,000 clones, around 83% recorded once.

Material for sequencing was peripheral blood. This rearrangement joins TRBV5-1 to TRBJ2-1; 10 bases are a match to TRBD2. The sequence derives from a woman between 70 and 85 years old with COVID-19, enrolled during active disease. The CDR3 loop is CASSLTSGTNNEQFF. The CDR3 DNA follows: TGCGCCAGCAGCTTGACTAGCGGGACAAACAATGAGCAGTTCTTC.